These T cell receptor beta chains were read from a single sample in a study of T cells in narcolepsy. Sequenced by immunoSEQ multiplex PCR; TCRdb stores in-frame clones only, minus some. Altogether about 40,000 clones are present, around 88% being singletons, with the ten largest covering 1% to 1.5%. Sample: CD45RA- memory CD4+ T cells from PBMCs. These receptors all come from a human donor with narcolepsy. Each CDR3 is given with its conserved first and last residue. Fields, in order: V gene, J gene, D gene, clone size, CDR3 DNA, CDR3 protein. The D gene is left open where the match is weak. The size of a clone is reported for some rows only, either as once, few or many, or as a class for expanded clones.

TRBV9	TRBJ2-5	-	-	TGTGCCAGCAGCGTAGTGGCAGGGCACCAAGAGACCCAGTACTTC	CASSVVAGHQETQYF
TRBV7-8	TRBJ1-1	-	-	TGTGCCAGCAGCTTAGCCGGGATGAACACTGAAGCTTTCTTT	CASSLAGMNTEAFF
TRBV5-1	TRBJ1-1	-	-	TGCGCCAGCAGCTTCGGGTTTCGGAAGGATGAAGCTTTCTTT	CASSFGFRKDEAFF
TRBV7-2	TRBJ2-1	TRBD2	-	TGTGCCAGCAGCCCCGGTCCCGGGACTAGCCCCAACCGGCATGAGCAGTTCTTC	CASSPGPGTSPNRHEQFF
TRBV6-1	TRBJ1-4	TRBD1	-	TGTGCCAGCAGTTTCGACAGGGGTGATGAAAAACTGTTTTTT	CASSFDRGDEKLFF
TRBV19	TRBJ1-1	TRBD1	-	TGTGCCAGTAGTATAAGGGACAGGGGGACTGAAGCTTTCTTT	CASSIRDRGTEAFF
TRBV27	TRBJ1-3	-	once	TGTGCCAGCAGTCGGACTCCCGGTAGCTCTGGAAACACCATATATTTT	CASSRTPGSSGNTIYF
TRBV5-1	TRBJ2-2	-	-	TGCGCCAGCAGCTTGGTCAGGGCGGACGGGGAGCTGTTTTTT	CASSLVRADGELFF
TRBV6-6	TRBJ1-1	-	-	TGTGCCAGCAGAGAAGGACAGCTGAACACTGAAGCTTTCTTT	CASREGQLNTEAFF
TRBV5-4	TRBJ2-1	-	once	TGTGCCAGCAGCTTGCGTATAAATGAGCAGTTCTTC	CASSLRINEQFF
TRBV6-4	TRBJ1-2	TRBD1	-	TGTGCCAGCAGTGATGGGACAGGGAGCCTCACCTTC	CASSDGTGSLTF
TRBV27	TRBJ2-3	-	-	TGTGCCAGCAGTCCCCTTACTACCTTAGATACGCAGTATTTT	CASSPLTTLDTQYF
TRBV10-3	TRBJ2-1	TRBD2	few	TGTGCCATCAGCGGGGGTCTAGCGGGAGGGCCTAGCGATGAGCAGTTCTTC	CAISGGLAGGPSDEQFF
TRBV6-1	TRBJ1-5	-	-	TGTGCCAGCAGCTTCCTCCGGGACAAGAATCAGCCCCAGCATTTT	CASSFLRDKNQPQHF
TRBV5-6	TRBJ1-3	-	few	TGTGCCAGCAGCTCGCTACAGTACCACTCTGGAAACACCATATATTTT	CASSSLQYHSGNTIYF
TRBV9	TRBJ2-1	-	-	TGTGCCAGCAGCGTAGCGAGTAGCGTTGGCTACAATGAGCAGTTCTTC	CASSVASSVGYNEQFF
TRBV18	TRBJ2-6	TRBD1	-	TGTGCCAGCTCAGAACAGGGGGCGCTGGGGGCCAACGTCCTGACTTTC	CASSEQGALGANVLTF
TRBV7-3	TRBJ2-1	TRBD1	-	TGTGCCAGCAGCATCTATCAGGGGGCCAATGAGCAGTTCTTC	CASSIYQGANEQFF
TRBV18	TRBJ1-4	TRBD1	-	TGTGCCAGCTCAAGTTCCGGGACAGGGGACGGAAAACTGTTTTTT	CASSSSGTGDGKLFF
TRBV18	TRBJ2-7	-	-	TGTGCCAGCTCACCCGGAAACTACGAGCAGTACTTC	CASSPGNYEQYF
TRBV5-8	TRBJ2-7	-	-	TGTGCCAGCAGCTTAGCCGGGTACTACGAGCAGTACTTC	CASSLAGYYEQYF
TRBV6-6	TRBJ1-6	-	-	TGTGCCAGCAGGGCCTATAATTCACCCCTCCACTTT	CASRAYNSPLHF
TRBV7-9	TRBJ1-5	-	-	TGTGCCAGCACCCCCCTGGGGAGTCAACAGCCCCAGCATTTT	CASTPLGSQQPQHF
TRBV15	TRBJ2-7	TRBD1	-	TGTGCCACCAGCAGAGATGCGGCAGGGGGCAAGGAGCAGTACTTC	CATSRDAAGGKEQYF
TRBV11-3	TRBJ2-1	TRBD2	few	TGTGCCAGCAGGACGGGAGGCCTGAGCTCCTACAATGAGCAGTTCTTC	CASRTGGLSSYNEQFF
TRBV7-2	TRBJ2-2	TRBD1	-	TGTGCCAGCAGCGCCCTACAGGGGGCGCGTCTCGGTGCCGGGGAGCTGTTTTTT	CASSALQGARLGAGELFF
TRBV30	TRBJ1-1	TRBD1	-	TGTGCCTGGAGTGTACAGGGGCGGAACACTGAAGCTTTCTTT	CAWSVQGRNTEAFF
TRBV11-2	TRBJ1-5	-	-	TGTGCCAGCAGCTCAACGGGACACCATGCTCAGCCCCAGCATTTT	CASSSTGHHAQPQHF
TRBV5-1	TRBJ1-1	-	-	TGCGCCAGCAGCAGCGGGTCCCAGGTTGAAGCTTTCTTT	CASSSGSQVEAFF
TRBV18	TRBJ1-1	-	-	TGTGCCAGCTCACGAGGGGAGTTGCCGAACACTGAAGCTTTCTTT	CASSRGELPNTEAFF
TRBV30	TRBJ1-5	TRBD1	-	TGTGCCTGGAGCTCCGGGACAGGGATTTATCAGCCCCAGCATTTT	CAWSSGTGIYQPQHF
TRBV7-2	TRBJ2-5	-	-	TGTGCCAGCAGCTGGACCCAAGAGACCCAGTACTTC	CASSWTQETQYF
TRBV18	TRBJ2-5	-	-	TGTGCCAGCTCACCAGCAGGGCCAGAGACCCAGTACTTC	CASSPAGPETQYF
TRBV5-6	TRBJ2-1	TRBD2	-	TGTGCCAGCAGGGGACTAGCGGGAGGCAATGAGCAGTTCTTC	CASRGLAGGNEQFF
TRBV7-2	TRBJ2-1	-	-	TGTGCCAGCAGCTTAGCGGTCGGGGGGCCTTACAATGAGCAGTTCTTC	CASSLAVGGPYNEQFF
TRBV28	TRBJ2-5	-	-	TGTGCCAGCAGTCCCCCTCAAGAGACCCAGTACTTC	CASSPPQETQYF
TRBV5-1	TRBJ2-7	-	once	TGCGCCAGCAGCTTGGCCGGTGACTTCTCCTACGAGCAGTACTTC	CASSLAGDFSYEQYF
TRBV5-1	TRBJ2-7	-	-	TGCGCCAGCAGCGTGGGCGGGCCAACGAATATCGAGCAGTACTTC	CASSVGGPTNIEQYF
TRBV11-2	TRBJ2-7	-	-	TGTGCCAGCAGCTTTATCAGCTTGGGGGTCCGCCCTGCCTACGAGCAGTACTTC	CASSFISLGVRPAYEQYF
TRBV29-1	TRBJ2-5	TRBD2	-	TGCAGCGTTGGAGCGGGGAAAGAGACCCAGTACTTC	CSVGAGKETQYF
TRBV7-2	TRBJ1-2	-	-	TGTGCCAGCAGCTTATCAGGCTCTGGTGGCTACACCTTC	CASSLSGSGGYTF
TRBV7-8	TRBJ2-5	TRBD2	-	TGTGCCAGCAGCCTCGGGGGGAACTTAGAGACCCAGTACTTC	CASSLGGNLETQYF
TRBV6-1	TRBJ1-5	TRBD1	-	TGTGCCAGCAGTGGGGGGGGGACAGGGAAAGATAGCAATCAGCCCCAGCATTTT	CASSGGGTGKDSNQPQHF
TRBV9	TRBJ2-3	-	-	TGTGCCAGCAGCCCCCGAATCCGAACAGATACGCAGTATTTT	CASSPRIRTDTQYF
TRBV18	TRBJ2-7	TRBD1	-	TGTGCCAGCTCACAGGGACAGGGAAACTCCTACGAGCAGTACTTC	CASSQGQGNSYEQYF
TRBV7-9	TRBJ1-2	-	-	TGTGCCAGCAGCCCCCCCCAGGGCAGATTAGCCTATGGCTACACCTTC	CASSPPQGRLAYGYTF
TRBV30	TRBJ2-2	TRBD2	-	TGTGCCTGGAGCCCAGGCGGGAGGGATAACACCGGGGAGCTGTTTTTT	CAWSPGGRDNTGELFF
TRBV29-1	TRBJ2-3	-	-	TGCAGCGTTCGGTTCACAGATACGCAGTATTTT	CSVRFTDTQYF
TRBV2	TRBJ2-7	TRBD1	-	TGTGCCAGCAAAGGGGACAGGGGGCTGTACGAGCAGTACTTC	CASKGDRGLYEQYF
TRBV11-3	TRBJ1-1	TRBD1	once	TGTGCCAGCAGTCGGGACAGCCGGTTTGAAGCTTTCTTT	CASSRDSRFEAFF
TRBV19	TRBJ1-5	-	few	TGTGCCAGTAGTCCAGGGCCTCAAGGTCAGCCCCAGCATTTT	CASSPGPQGQPQHF
TRBV6-1	TRBJ2-1	-	-	TGTGCCAGCAGTCCAGGGACTGGTACTGAGCAGTTCTTC	CASSPGTGTEQFF
TRBV6-6	TRBJ1-6	-	-	TGTGCCAGCGACGGCGGTGGGGGGAATTCACCCCTCCACTTT	CASDGGGGNSPLHF
TRBV5-6	TRBJ2-4	-	-	TGTGCCAGCAGCTTGTGGGCCAAAAACATTCAGTACTTC	CASSLWAKNIQYF
TRBV10-1	TRBJ2-2	TRBD2	once	TGCGCCAGCAGAGCTAGCGGACCGAACACCGGGGAGCTGTTTTTT	CASRASGPNTGELFF
TRBV27	TRBJ2-7	TRBD1	-	TGTGCCAGCAGTGCAGGGGGCTTCTCCTACGAGCAGTACTTC	CASSAGGFSYEQYF
TRBV18	TRBJ2-5	-	-	TGTGCCAGCTCACCAGGACACCAAGAGACCCAGTACTTC	CASSPGHQETQYF